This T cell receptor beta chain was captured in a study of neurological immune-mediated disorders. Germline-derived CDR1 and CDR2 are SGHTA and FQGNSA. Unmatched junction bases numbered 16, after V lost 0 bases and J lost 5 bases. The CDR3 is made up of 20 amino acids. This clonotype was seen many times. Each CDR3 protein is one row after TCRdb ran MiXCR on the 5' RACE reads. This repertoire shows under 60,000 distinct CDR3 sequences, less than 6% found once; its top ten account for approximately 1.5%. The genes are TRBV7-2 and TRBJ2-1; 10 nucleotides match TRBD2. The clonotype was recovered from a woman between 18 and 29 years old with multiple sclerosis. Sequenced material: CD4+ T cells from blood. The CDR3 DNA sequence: TGTGCCAGCAGCTTAGCGTTTACTAGCGGGACGGGGATACGAGACAATGAGCAGTTCTTC. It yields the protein CASSLAFTSGTGIRDNEQFF.